The entry below gives a single T cell receptor beta chain sequence along with its context. The clone's antigen remains unknown. No per-base quality is available; no much larger clone lies one base away. These data come from a study of memory CD4+ T cells and cytomegalovirus serostatus (dated by TCRdb to about 2019). The study in broad terms: The 33 healthy Belgian adults in the cohort included 9 who were CMV seropositive and approximately 25 who were CMV seronegative. The study sequenced CD4+ memory TCRbeta repertoires of a Belgian cohort with known cytomegalovirus serostatus to replicate a published TCR-based CMV serostatus classifier. The full study reports these points: Of 170 or so previously reported CMV-associated TCRbeta sequences, approximately 70 appeared in the CD4+ memory repertoires, each in one to five individuals. The original-framework classifier achieved a median bootstrapped AUC of 0.95 with a 95% CI of 0.76-1.00 on the Belgian cohort. The results were interpreted as suggesting that the CMV-associated TCR signature is largely present in the CD4+ memory repertoire. For predicting CMV serostatus, the median bootstrapped AUC was roughly 0.95 using the original framework and less than 0.93 using a US-trained random forest. Only CD4+CD45RO+ memory cells were sequenced, unlike the original study, which covered naive and memory CD4+ and CD8+ populations.

The V and J ends are trimmed by 4 bases and 0 bases, leaving 8 bases between them. Taken from the germline V gene, the CDR1 and CDR2 loops are SGHRS and YFSETQ. Reading from cysteine to phenylalanine, the CDR3 counts 13 amino acids. This entry keeps only the CDR3 DNA: 39 bases, framed from base 1. A FACSAria II was used to sort memory CD4+ T cells, defined as single viable CD3+CD4+CD8-CD45RO+ cells. CMV serostatus was determined with a Roche Elecsys assay detecting serum IgG against CMV pp150, pp28, p38 and p52. After the samples were thawed, total CD4+ T cells were enriched through positive selection using CD4 magnetic microbeads. The samples came from a different study that was designed specifically to examine the CD4+ T cell memory repertoire. Following standard operating procedures, peripheral blood mononuclear cells were isolated and cryopreserved, while serum was kept at -80 degrees C. The staining relied on CD3-PerCP (BW264/56), CD4-APC (RPA-T4), CD45RO-PE (UCHT1) and CD8-Pacific Orange (3B5) antibodies, and Sytox blue was used to exclude non-viable cells.

Genomic DNA was extracted from sorted cells with the Quick-DNA Microprep Kit. Amplification of TCRbeta DNA was done with the immunoSEQ hsTCRbeta kit, following the protocol from the manufacturer. An Illumina MiSeq instrument was used to sequence the TCRbeta libraries. In the paper's pipeline: Removing out-of-frame sequences left approximately 2,400,000 distinct TCRbeta sequences, an average of around 70,000 per individual. Each individual was scored according to the count of some 160 previously reported CMV-associated TCRbeta sequences and the total productive distinct TCRbeta count. A beta-binomial model was reimplemented in Python, and scikit-learn random forests with default parameters were trained on data from the US cohort. On the Belgian cohort, classifier performance was reported as the median AUC, along with percentile confidence intervals, across 10,000 bootstrap iterations. Entries here come from immuneACCESS through TCRdb and include only in-frame sequences with V and J called. Some clones fail to appear in such tables; in the studies checked, an unresolved V gene covers under half of the shortfall, and the cause of the remainder is unknown. V and J calls and clone size are those listed in that table; D and trimming were worked out from the DNA. The sample table shows just under 95,000 clones, and over 70% are seen once. The ten largest make up around 3.6% of the sample.

This TCR was sampled from an adult in good health and CMV-seropositive. Sequences were obtained from memory CD4+ T cells from blood. Here the chain combines TRBV5-1 and TRBJ2-7; perhaps TRBD1 is the D gene, with 5 bases matching. The sequence in DNA is TGCGCCAGCAGCATGACAGCCTCCTACGAGCAGTACTTC. It translates to CASSMTASYEQYF.